A selection of T cell receptor beta chains follows, all from one sample in a study of blood T cell repertoires in COVID-19. TCRdb keeps only in-frame clones here, not all; method: immunoSEQ multiplex PCR. The sample consists of 70,000 to 95,000 clones, almost 90% of them appearing once. Sequenced: peripheral blood. The source of these receptors is a woman between 70 and 85 years old with acute or convalescent COVID-19. Both conserved end residues are part of each CDR3. A D gene is named only where the DNA matches it firmly. The size of a clone is reported for some rows only, either as once, few or many, or as a class for expanded clones.

CDR3 DNA | CDR3 protein | J gene | D gene | V gene | clone size
TGTGCCAGCGGGCCCAGGGGGCCATACGAGCAGTACTTC | CASGPRGPYEQYF | TRBJ2-7 | TRBD1 | TRBV6-5 | -
TGTGCCACCAGCAGAGATTCTAAAGAGACCCAGTACTTC | CATSRDSKETQYF | TRBJ2-5 | - | TRBV15 | -
TGTGCCAGCAGCCTACCTATCGACACTGAAGCTTTCTTT | CASSLPIDTEAFF | TRBJ1-1 | - | TRBV11-2 | -
TGTGCCTGGAGTGACGGGGTTAGGACCCAGTACTTC | CAWSDGVRTQYF | TRBJ2-5 | - | TRBV30 | -
TGTGCCACCAGCAGTAATTCCCAAGAGACCCAGTACTTC | CATSSNSQETQYF | TRBJ2-5 | - | TRBV15 | -
TGTGCCAGCAGCTTAGGGGGGGTCGCCTACGAGCAGTACTTC | CASSLGGVAYEQYF | TRBJ2-7 | - | TRBV11-1 | -
TGTGCCAGCAGACCCGGGACAGGCTCGAACTACGAGCAGTACTTC | CASRPGTGSNYEQYF | TRBJ2-7 | TRBD1 | TRBV28 | -
TGTGCCAGCAGCGTATCCAGGACAGGGGTTATCACCGGGGAGCTGTTTTTT | CASSVSRTGVITGELFF | TRBJ2-2 | TRBD1 | TRBV9 | -
TGCGCCAGCAGCTTCACTAGCGGGAGCTCCTACAATGAGCAGTTCTTC | CASSFTSGSSYNEQFF | TRBJ2-1 | TRBD2 | TRBV5-1 | -
TGCGCCAGCACCCAATACGGGGACAGGGGGAATGGAGATACGCAGTATTTT | CASTQYGDRGNGDTQYF | TRBJ2-3 | TRBD1 | TRBV5-1 | -
TGTGCCAGCAGCCCCCCGGGATACGCTAATGAAAAACTGTTTTTT | CASSPPGYANEKLFF | TRBJ1-4 | - | TRBV7-6 | -
TGTGCCAGTAGTATGATCACGAGCTCCTACAATGAGCAGTTCTTC | CASSMITSSYNEQFF | TRBJ2-1 | - | TRBV19 | once